This TCR beta chain comes out of a study of CD8 T cells in Susac syndrome. Random hexamers were used to reverse transcribe roughly 0.5 to 1 ug of RNA. TCRdb recomputed calls from the immunoSEQ multiplex PCR reads with MiXCR, one row per CDR3 protein. This table has about 150,000 distinct CDR3 sequences, roughly 94% appearing once. FACS was used to enrich TEMRA cells, whereas the CD8+ and CD4+ T cells were obtained by negative isolation. Germline V lookup: CDR1 SEHNR, CDR2 FQNEAQ (reference sequence). The length of the CDR3 is 12 residues. The germline V and J ends were trimmed by 3 bases and 8 bases, with 8 bases remaining between them.

The sequence was collected from a human donor with multiple sclerosis. This chain links TRBV7-9 with TRBJ2-1; the D gene is possibly TRBD2 (6 bases). Specimen: CD8+ T cells from PBMCs. The CDR3 region has the DNA TGTGCCAGCAGCTTCGGGGGAGATGAGCAGTTCTTC. Its translation: CASSFGGDEQFF.